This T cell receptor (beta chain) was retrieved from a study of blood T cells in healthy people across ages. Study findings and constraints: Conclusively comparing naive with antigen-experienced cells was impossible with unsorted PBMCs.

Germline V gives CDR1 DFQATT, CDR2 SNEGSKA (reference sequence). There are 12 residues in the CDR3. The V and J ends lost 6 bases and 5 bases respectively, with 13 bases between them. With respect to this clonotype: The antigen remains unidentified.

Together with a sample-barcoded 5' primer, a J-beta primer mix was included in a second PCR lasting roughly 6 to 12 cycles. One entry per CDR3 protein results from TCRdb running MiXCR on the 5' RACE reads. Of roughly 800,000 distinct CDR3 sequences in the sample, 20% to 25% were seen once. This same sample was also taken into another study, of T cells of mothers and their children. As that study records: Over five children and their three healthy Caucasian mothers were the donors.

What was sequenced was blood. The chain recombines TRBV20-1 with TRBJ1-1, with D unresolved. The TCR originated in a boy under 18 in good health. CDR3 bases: TGCAGTGCCAAGTGGGGAGATACTGAAGCTTTCTTT. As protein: CSAKWGDTEAFF.